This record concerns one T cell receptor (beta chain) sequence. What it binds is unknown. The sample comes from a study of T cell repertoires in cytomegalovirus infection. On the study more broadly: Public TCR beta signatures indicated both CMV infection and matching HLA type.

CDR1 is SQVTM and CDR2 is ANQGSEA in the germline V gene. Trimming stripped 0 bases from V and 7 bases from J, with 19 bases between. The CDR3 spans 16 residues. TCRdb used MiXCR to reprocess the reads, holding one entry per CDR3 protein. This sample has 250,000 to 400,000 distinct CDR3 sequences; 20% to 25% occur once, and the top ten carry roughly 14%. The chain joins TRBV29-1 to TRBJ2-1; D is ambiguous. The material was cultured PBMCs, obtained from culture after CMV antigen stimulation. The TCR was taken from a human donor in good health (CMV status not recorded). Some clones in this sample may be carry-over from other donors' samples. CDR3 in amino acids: CSVEEVFLSPVNEQFF. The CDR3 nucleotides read TGCAGCGTTGAAGAAGTGTTCCTTAGCCCAGTAAATGAGCAGTTCTTC.